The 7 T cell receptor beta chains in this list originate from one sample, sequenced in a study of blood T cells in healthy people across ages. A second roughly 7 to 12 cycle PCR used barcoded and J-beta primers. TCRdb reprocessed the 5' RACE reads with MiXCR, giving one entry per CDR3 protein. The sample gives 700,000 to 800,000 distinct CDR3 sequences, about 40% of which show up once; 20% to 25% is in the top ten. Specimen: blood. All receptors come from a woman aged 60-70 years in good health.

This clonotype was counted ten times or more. Here the CDR3 DNA reads TGTGCCAGCAGGAGAGCGGGGTATGAGCAGTTCTTC. Translation: CASRRAGYEQFF. The chain recombines TRBV12-3 or TRBV12-4 with TRBJ2-1; TRBD2 agrees at 7 bases. The CDR3 consists of 12 residues. Trimming at V came to 6 bases and at J to 8 bases, leaving 4 bases not matched to a gene.

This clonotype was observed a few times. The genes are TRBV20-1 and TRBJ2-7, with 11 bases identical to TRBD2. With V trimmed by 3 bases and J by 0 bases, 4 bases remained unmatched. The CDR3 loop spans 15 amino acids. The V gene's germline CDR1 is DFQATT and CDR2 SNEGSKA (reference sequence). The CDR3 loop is CSASLAGGVSYEQYF. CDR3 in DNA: TGCAGTGCTAGTCTAGCGGGGGGTGTCTCCTACGAGCAGTACTTC.

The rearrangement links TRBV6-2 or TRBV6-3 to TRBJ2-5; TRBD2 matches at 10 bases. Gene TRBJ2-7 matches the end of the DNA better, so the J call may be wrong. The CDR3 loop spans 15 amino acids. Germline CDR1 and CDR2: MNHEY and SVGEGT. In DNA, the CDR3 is TGTGCCAGCAGCTACGCTTCTAGACTAGCGGGCGAGCAGTACTTC. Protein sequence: CASSYASRLAGEQYF.

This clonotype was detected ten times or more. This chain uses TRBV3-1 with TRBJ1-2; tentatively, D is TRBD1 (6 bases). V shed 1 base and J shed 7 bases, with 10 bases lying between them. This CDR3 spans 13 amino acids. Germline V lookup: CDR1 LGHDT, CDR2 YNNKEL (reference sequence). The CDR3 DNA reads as TGTGCCAGCAGCCAAGGCCAGGGGCGTGGCTACACCTTC. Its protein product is CASSQGQGRGYTF.

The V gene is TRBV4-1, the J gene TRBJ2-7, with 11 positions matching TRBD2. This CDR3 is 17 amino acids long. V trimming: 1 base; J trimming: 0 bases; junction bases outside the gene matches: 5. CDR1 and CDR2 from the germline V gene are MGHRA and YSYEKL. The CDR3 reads CASSQGGLADSSYEQYF. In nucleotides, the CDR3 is TGCGCCAGCAGCCAAGGGGGACTAGCGGATAGCTCCTACGAGCAGTACTTC.

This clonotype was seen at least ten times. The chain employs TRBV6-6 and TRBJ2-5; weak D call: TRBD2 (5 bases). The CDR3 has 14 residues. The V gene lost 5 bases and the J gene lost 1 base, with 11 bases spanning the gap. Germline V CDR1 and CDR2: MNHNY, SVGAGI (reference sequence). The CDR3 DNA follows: TGTGCCAGCAGTACACTAGAGGTCCAAGAGACCCAGTACTTC. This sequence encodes CASSTLEVQETQYF.

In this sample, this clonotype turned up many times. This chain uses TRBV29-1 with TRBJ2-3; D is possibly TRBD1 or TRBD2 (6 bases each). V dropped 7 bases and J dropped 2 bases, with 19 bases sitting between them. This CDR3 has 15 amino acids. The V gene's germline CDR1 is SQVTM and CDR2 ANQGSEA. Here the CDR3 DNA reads TGCAGCGCTATACCCGGTCGGGGGCCCACAGATACGCAGTATTTT. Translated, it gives CSAIPGRGPTDTQYF.